The rows below give T cell receptor beta chains drawn from one sample of a study of T cells in Graves' hyperthyroidism and ophthalmopathy. TCRdb redid the calling of the multiplex PCR reads with MiXCR, one entry per CDR3 protein. Of hundreds of thousands of distinct CDR3 sequences in the sample, 38% were seen once. The specimen sequenced was blood. The receptors stem from a man younger than 35 with Graves' hyperthyroidism. Both conserved end residues are part of each CDR3. Fields, in order: D gene, clone size, V gene, J gene, CDR3 protein, CDR3 DNA. The D gene is left open where the match is weak. Size tells how often a clone was seen (once, few, many) or the class of an expanded clone, and some rows leave it out.

TRBD1	-	TRBV29-1	TRBJ1-5	CSVWTGHINQPQHF	TGCAGCGTTTGGACAGGGCACATCAATCAGCCCCAGCATTTT
TRBD1	-	TRBV20-1	TRBJ1-6	CSARDLTGAASPLHF	TGCAGTGCTAGAGATCTTACAGGGGCAGCATCACCCCTCCACTTT
TRBD1	few	TRBV5-6	TRBJ1-1	CASRVDRVGTEAFF	TGTGCCAGCAGGGTAGACAGGGTAGGAACTGAAGCTTTCTTT
-	few	TRBV20-1	TRBJ2-7	CSARDSWTVGYEQYF	TGCAGTGCTAGAGATTCGTGGACAGTGGGCTACGAGCAGTACTTC
TRBD1	few	TRBV7-2	TRBJ1-5	CASSSGQGAYQPQHF	TGTGCCAGCAGCTCTGGACAGGGGGCTTATCAGCCCCAGCATTTT
TRBD1	many	TRBV12-3/TRBV12-4	TRBJ1-1	CASSSLGQGEAFF	TGTGCCAGCAGTTCGCTGGGACAGGGTGAAGCTTTCTTT
-	-	TRBV5-1	TRBJ2-7	CASSLDTDLNEQYF	TGCGCCAGCAGCTTGGACACTGACCTAAACGAGCAGTACTTC
-	many	TRBV7-6	TRBJ1-1	CASSSGLSARAFF	TGTGCCAGCAGCTCGGGACTCTCGGCGAGGGCTTTCTTT
TRBD2	-	TRBV6-2/TRBV6-3	TRBJ2-5	CASSPWTSGGAMGETQYF	TGTGCCAGCAGCCCTTGGACTAGCGGGGGGGCCATGGGAGAGACCCAGTACTTC
TRBD1	many	TRBV29-1	TRBJ1-1	CSASDRAGTEAFF	TGCAGCGCCTCGGACAGGGCGGGTACTGAAGCTTTCTTT